Given below is one TCR beta chain in context. Its antigen is unidentified. J gave up 1 base and V 9 bases, and 9 bases lay outside the gene matches. The CDR3 totals 16 residues. The germline CDR1 and CDR2 sequences are ENHRY and SYGVKD. The protocol was immunoSEQ multiplex PCR, while the TCRdb copy is restricted to in-frame clones and leaves out a portion. The sample has about 200,000 clones, 80% to 85% seen once. This entry belongs to a study of cytomegalovirus exposure and HLA in healthy donors. In the study overall: The approximately 110 validation repertoires used a platform that matched the one used for the approximately 700 first-cohort repertoires, as a later analysis reported.

The donors were members of the approximately 120-subject validation cohort (separate from the approximately 650-subject first cohort). Study results and limitations: Researchers catalogued roughly 150 TCR beta chains as cytomegalovirus-associated. Specificity for CMV antigens was confirmed in vitro for a few of the CMV-associated chains.

The rearrangement links TRBV10-3 to TRBJ2-7; 13 bases map to TRBD2. Sample: PBMCs. This clonotype was sampled from a woman in her thirties in good health and CMV-seronegative. The CDR3 here is CAMGGWGLAGSYEQYF. CDR3 in DNA: TGTGCCATGGGGGGTTGGGGACTAGCGGGGTCCTACGAGCAGTACTTC.